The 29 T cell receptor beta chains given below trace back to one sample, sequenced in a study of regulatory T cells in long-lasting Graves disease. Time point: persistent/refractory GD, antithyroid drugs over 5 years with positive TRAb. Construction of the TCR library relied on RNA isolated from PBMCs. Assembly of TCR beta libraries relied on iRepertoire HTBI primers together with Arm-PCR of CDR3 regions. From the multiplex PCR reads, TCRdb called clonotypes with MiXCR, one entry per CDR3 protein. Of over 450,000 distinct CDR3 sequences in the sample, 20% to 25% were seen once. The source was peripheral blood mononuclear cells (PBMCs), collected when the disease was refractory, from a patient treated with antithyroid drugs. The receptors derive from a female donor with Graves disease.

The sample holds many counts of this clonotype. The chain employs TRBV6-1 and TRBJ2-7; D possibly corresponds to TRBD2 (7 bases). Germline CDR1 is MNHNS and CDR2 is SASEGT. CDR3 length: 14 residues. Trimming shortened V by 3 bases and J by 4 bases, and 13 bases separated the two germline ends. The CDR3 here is CASSESGTSYEQYF. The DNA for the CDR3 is TGTGCCAGCAGTGAGAGCGGGACATCGTACGAGCAGTACTTC.

CDR3 sequence: CASSFPDNSYEQYF. CDR3 in DNA: TGTGCCAGCAGCTTCCCGGACAATTCCTACGAGCAGTACTTC. The rearrangement uses TRBV7-9 and TRBJ2-7; tentatively, D is TRBD1 (5 bases). V was shortened by 3 bases and J by 1 base, with 10 bases between the two germline ends. The CDR3 extends over 14 amino acids. Germline loops: CDR1 SEHNR, CDR2 FQNEAQ (reference sequence).

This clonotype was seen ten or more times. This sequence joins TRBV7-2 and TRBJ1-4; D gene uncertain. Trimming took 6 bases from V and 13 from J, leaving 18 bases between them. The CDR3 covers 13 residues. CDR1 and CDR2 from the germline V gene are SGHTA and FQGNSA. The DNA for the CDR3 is TGTGCCAGCAGTTCAAATTTTGGACTTACACTGTTTTTT. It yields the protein CASSSNFGLTLFF.

The CDR3 DNA sequence: TGTGCCAGCAGTTACGGACAGGGTCCCCTAGAGCAGTACTTC. Its protein product is CASSYGQGPLEQYF. The J gene is TRBJ2-7, the V gene TRBV12-3 or TRBV12-4; 8 nucleotides agree with TRBD1. V lost 4 bases to trimming and J lost 7 bases; unmatched junction nucleotides: 9. This CDR3 is 14 amino acids long.

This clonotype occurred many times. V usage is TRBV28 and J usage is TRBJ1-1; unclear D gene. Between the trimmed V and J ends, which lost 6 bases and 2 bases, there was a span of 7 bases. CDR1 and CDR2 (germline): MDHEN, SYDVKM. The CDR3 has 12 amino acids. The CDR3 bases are TGTGCCAGCAGGGTGGATAACACTGAAGCTTTCTTT. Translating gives CASRVDNTEAFF.

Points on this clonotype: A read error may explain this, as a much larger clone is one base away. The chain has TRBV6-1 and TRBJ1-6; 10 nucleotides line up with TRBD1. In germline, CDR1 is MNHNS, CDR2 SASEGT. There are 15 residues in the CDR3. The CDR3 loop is CASRGQGTYNSPLRF. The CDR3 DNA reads TGTGCCAGCAGGGGACAGGGGACCTATAATTCACCCCTCCGCTTT.

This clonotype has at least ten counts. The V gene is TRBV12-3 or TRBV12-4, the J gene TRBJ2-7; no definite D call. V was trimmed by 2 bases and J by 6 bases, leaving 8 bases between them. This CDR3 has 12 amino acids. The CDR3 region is CASSLIVSEQYF. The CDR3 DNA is TGTGCCAGCAGTTTAATTGTGAGCGAGCAGTACTTC.

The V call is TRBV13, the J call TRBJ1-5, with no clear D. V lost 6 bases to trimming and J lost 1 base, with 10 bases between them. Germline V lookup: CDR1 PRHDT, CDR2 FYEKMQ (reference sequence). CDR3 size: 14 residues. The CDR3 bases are TGTGCCAGCAGGCTTAGAAGGAGCAATCAGCCCCAGCATTTT. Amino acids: CASRLRRSNQPQHF.

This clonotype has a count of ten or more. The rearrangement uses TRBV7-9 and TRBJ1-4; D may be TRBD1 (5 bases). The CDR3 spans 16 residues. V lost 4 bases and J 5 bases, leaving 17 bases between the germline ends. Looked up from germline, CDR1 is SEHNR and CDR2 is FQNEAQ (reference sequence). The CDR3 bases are TGTGCCAGCAGCTCGCCCATGGGGACGGCGAATGAAAAACTGTTTTTT. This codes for CASSSPMGTANEKLFF.

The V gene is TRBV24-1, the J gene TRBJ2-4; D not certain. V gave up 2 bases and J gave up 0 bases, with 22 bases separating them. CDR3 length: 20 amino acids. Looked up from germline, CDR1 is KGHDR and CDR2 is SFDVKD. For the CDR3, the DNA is TGTGCCACCAGTGATTCTTACGGACCTGACACGACTTTAGCCAAAAACATTCAGTACTTC. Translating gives CATSDSYGPDTTLAKNIQYF.

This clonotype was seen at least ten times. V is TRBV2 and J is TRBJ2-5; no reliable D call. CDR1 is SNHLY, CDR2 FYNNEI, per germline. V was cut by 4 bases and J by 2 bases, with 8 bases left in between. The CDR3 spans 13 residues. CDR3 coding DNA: TGTGCCAGCAGTGGATACGGACAAGAGACCCAGTACTTC. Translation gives CASSGYGQETQYF.

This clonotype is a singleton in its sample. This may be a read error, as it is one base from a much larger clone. CDR3 sequence (DNA): TGTGCCGGCAGTTTGGGGACAGGGAAGGAAAAACTGTTTTTT. Protein product: CAGSLGTGKEKLFF. This chain uses TRBV12-3 or TRBV12-4 with TRBJ1-4; 9 bases line up with TRBD1. CDR3 size: 14 residues.

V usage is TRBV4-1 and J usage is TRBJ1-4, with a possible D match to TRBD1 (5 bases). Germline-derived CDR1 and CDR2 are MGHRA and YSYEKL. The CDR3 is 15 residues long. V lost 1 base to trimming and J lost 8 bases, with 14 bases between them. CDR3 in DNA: TGCGCCAGCAGCCAAGTGATGGGGGGAGAGGAAAAACTGTTTTTT. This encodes CASSQVMGGEEKLFF.

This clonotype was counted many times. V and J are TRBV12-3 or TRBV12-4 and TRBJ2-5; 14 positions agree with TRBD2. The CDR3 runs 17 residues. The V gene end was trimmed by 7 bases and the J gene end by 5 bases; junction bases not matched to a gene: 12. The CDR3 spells CASTLGTSGSREETQYF. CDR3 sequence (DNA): TGTGCCAGCACCCTCGGGACTAGCGGGAGTAGGGAGGAGACCCAGTACTTC.

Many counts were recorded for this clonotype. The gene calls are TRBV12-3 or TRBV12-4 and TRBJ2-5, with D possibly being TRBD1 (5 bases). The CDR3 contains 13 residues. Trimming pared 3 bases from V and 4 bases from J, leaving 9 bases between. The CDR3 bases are TGTGCCAGCAGTTTCAGGGTTGGAGAGACCCAGTACTTC. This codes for CASSFRVGETQYF.

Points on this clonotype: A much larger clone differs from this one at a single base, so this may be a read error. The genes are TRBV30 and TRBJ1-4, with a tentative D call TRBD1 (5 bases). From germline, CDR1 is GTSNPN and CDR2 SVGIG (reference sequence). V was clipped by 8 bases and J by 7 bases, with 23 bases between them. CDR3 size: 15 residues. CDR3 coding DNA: TGTGCCGCGGACCCCTCGGAGACAGCCGTTGAAAAACTGTTTTTT. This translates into CAADPSETAVEKLFF.

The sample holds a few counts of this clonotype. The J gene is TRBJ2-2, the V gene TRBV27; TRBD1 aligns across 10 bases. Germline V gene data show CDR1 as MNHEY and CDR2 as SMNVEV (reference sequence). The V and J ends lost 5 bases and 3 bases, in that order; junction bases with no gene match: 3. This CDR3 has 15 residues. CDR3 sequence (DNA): TGTGCCAGCAGTCGACAGGGGGCACACACCGGGGAGCTGTTTTTT. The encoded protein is CASSRQGAHTGELFF.

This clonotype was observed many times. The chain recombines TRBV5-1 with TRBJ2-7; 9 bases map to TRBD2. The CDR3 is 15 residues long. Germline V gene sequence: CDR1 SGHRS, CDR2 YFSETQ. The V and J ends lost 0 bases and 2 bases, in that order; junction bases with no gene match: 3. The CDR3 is CASSLVAGAAYEQYF. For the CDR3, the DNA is TGCGCCAGCAGCTTGGTAGCGGGGGCCGCCTACGAGCAGTACTTC.

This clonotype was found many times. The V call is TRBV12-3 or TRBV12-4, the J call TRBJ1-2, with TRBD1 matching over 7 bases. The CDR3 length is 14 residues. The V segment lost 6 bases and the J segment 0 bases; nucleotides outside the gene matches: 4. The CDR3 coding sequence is TGTGCCAGCAGGCCAGGGGGTACTAACTATGGCTACACCTTC. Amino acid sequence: CASRPGGTNYGYTF.

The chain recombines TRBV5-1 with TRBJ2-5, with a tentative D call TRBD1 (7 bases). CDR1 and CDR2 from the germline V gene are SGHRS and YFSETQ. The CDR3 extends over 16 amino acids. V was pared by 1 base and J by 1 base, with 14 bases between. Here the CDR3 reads CASSLNPRDSQETQYF. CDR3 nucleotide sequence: TGCGCCAGCAGCTTGAATCCGCGGGACAGCCAAGAGACCCAGTACTTC.

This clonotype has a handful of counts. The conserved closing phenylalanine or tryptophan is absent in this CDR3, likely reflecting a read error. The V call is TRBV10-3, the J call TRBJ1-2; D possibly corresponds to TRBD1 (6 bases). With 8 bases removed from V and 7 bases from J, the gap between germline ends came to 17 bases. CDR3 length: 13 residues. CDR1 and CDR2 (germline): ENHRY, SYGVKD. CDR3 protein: CAIGDGQISGYTS. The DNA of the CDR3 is TGTGCCATCGGGGACGGACAGATCAGTGGCTACACCTCC.

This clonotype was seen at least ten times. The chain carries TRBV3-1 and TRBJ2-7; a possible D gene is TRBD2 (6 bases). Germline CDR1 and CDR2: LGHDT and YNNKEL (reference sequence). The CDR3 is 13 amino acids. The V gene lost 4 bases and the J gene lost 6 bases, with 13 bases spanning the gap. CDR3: CASSRPGGGEQYF. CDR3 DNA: TGTGCCAGCAGCCGTCCCGGGGGTGGCGAGCAGTACTTC.

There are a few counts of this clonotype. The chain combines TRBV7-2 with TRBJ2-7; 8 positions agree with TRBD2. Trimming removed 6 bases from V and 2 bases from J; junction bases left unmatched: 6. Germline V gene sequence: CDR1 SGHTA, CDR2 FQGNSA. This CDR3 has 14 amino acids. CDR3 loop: CASSTSGPPYEQYF. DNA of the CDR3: TGTGCCAGCAGTACTAGCGGACCCCCCTACGAGCAGTACTTC.

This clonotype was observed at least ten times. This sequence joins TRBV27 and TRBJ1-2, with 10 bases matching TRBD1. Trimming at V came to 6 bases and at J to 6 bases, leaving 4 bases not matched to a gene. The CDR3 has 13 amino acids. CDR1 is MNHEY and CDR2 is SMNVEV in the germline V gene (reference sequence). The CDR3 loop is CASSPTGGHGYTF. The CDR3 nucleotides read TGTGCCAGCAGCCCGACAGGGGGCCATGGCTACACCTTC.

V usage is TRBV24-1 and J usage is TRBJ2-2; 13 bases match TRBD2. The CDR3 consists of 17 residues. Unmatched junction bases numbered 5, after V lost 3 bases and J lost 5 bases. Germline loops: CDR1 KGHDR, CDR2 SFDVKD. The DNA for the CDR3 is TGTGCCACCAGTGATCCGGGACTAGCGGGAAGAACCGGGGAGCTGTTTTTT. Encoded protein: CATSDPGLAGRTGELFF.

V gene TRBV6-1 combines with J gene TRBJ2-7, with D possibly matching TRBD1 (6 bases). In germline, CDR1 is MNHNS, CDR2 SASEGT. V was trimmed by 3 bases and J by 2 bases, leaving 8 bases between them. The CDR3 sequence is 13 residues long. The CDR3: CASSDDRPYEQYF. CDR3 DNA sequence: TGTGCCAGCAGTGACGACAGGCCCTACGAGCAGTACTTC.

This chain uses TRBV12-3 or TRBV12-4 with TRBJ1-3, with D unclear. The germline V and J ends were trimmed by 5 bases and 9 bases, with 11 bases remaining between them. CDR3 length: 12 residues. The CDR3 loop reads CASSGPGSTIYF. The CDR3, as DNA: TGTGCCAGCAGTGGCCCAGGTTCCACCATATATTTT.

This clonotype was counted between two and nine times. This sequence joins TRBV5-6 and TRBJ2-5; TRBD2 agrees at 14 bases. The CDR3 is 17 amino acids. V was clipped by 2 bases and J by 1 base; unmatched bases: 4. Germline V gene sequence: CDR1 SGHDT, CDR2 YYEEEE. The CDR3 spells CASSFLTSGRAQETQYF. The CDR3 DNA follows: TGTGCCAGCAGCTTCCTGACTAGCGGGAGGGCCCAAGAGACCCAGTACTTC.

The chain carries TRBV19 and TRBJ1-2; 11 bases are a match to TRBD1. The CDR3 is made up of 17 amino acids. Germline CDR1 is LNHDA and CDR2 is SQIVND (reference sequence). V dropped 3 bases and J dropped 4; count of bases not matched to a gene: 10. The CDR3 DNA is TGTGCCAGTAGTATTGCCGGACAGGGGGCATCAATCTATGGCTACACCTTC. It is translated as CASSIAGQGASIYGYTF.